The entry below describes one T cell receptor (beta chain). Data came from immunoSEQ multiplex PCR; TCRdb stores just in-frame clones and leaves some out. The profile shows 250,000 to 350,000 clones, around 87% of them singletons. The data were obtained in a study of blood T cell repertoires in COVID-19. In germline, CDR1 is DFQATT, CDR2 SNEGSKA (reference sequence). Trimming took 4 bases from V and 1 from J, leaving 4 bases between them. CDR3 length equals 11 residues. The receptor was derived from a woman aged 25 to 45 who had recovered from COVID-19. The chain carries TRBV20-1 and TRBJ1-1; D is unresolved. The sample comprised peripheral blood. CDR3 in DNA: TGCAGTGCTAAAGCGAACACTGAAGCTTTCTTT. This gives the protein CSAKANTEAFF.